Listed below are T cell receptor beta chains from one sample, sequenced in a study of T-cell memory formation after mild COVID-19. TCRdb re-called the 5' RACE reads with MiXCR, one entry per CDR3 protein. The data hold about 350,000 distinct CDR3 sequences, with around 30% observed a single time. Sequenced sample: PBMCs or a T cell subset sorted from them (not recorded which). These TCRs come from an adult woman who had mild COVID-19 (a few samples of this study predate the infection). Cell type and time point are not known. Each CDR3 is given with its conserved first and last residue. A D gene is named only where the DNA matches it firmly. Not all rows give a size; the values are once, few, many and, for expanded clones, a class.

d_gene,abundance,j_gene,v_gene,CDR3aa,CDR3nt
.,few,TRBJ2-1,TRBV7-9,CASSFRGTYNEQFF,TGTGCCAGCAGCTTCCGGGGTACCTACAATGAGCAGTTCTTC
.,.,TRBJ2-1,TRBV20-1,CSARGSYSSYNEQFF,TGCAGTGCTAGGGGCAGCTATAGCTCCTACAATGAGCAGTTCTTC
.,.,TRBJ2-5,TRBV5-5,CASSSGGRETQYF,TGTGCCAGCAGCTCGGGCGGAAGAGAGACCCAGTACTTC
TRBD2,once,TRBJ2-1,TRBV7-2,CASSRRLFGTSTNNEQFF,TGTGCCAGCAGTAGACGCCTCTTTGGGACTAGCACCAACAATGAGCAGTTCTTC
.,.,TRBJ2-7,TRBV5-1,CASSFDSGIYEQYF,TGCGCCAGCAGCTTCGACAGTGGGATCTACGAGCAGTACTTC
.,.,TRBJ2-5,TRBV2,CASSETRKETQYF,TGTGCCAGCAGTGAGACTAGAAAAGAGACCCAGTACTTC
TRBD1,few,TRBJ2-3,TRBV5-1,CASSQRQGSDTQYF,TGCGCCAGCAGCCAGAGACAGGGGTCAGATACGCAGTATTTT
TRBD1,.,TRBJ1-5,TRBV7-9,CASSSGGGQPQHF,TGTGCCAGCAGCTCAGGGGGGGGTCAGCCCCAGCATTTT
.,.,TRBJ2-1,TRBV9,CASSVGVGSYNEQFF,TGTGCCAGCAGCGTAGGGGTAGGCTCCTACAATGAGCAGTTCTTC
.,few,TRBJ1-6,TRBV7-9,CASSSGGGSYNSPLHF,TGTGCCAGCAGCTCCGGTGGGGGGTCCTATAATTCACCCCTCCACTTT
.,few,TRBJ1-2,TRBV20-1,CSARVGDGFYGYTF,TGCAGTGCTAGAGTAGGGGACGGCTTTTATGGCTACACCTTC
TRBD2,.,TRBJ2-2,TRBV7-2,CASSPDGGAAGELFF,TGTGCCAGCAGCCCAGACGGGGGGGCAGCCGGGGAGCTGTTTTTT
TRBD2,.,TRBJ2-2,TRBV7-2,CASSPPGVAGGPGELFF,TGTGCCAGCAGCCCCCCAGGGGTAGCGGGAGGTCCCGGGGAGCTGTTTTTT
.,few,TRBJ2-1,TRBV7-6,CASSVPGTGAHNEQFF,TGTGCCAGCAGCGTACCCGGGACGGGAGCCCACAATGAGCAGTTCTTC
TRBD1,.,TRBJ1-1,TRBV28,CASSWTGKNTEAFF,TGTGCCAGCAGTTGGACAGGAAAGAACACTGAAGCTTTCTTT
.,.,TRBJ2-1,TRBV7-8,CASSWRGQGEQFF,TGTGCCAGCAGCTGGAGGGGGCAGGGTGAGCAGTTCTTC
TRBD1,.,TRBJ2-2,TRBV29-1,CSVDGGQGAVGELFF,TGCAGCGTTGATGGCGGACAGGGGGCGGTCGGGGAGCTGTTTTTT
.,few,TRBJ2-1,TRBV12-3/TRBV12-4,CASSLIATGDEQFF,TGTGCCAGCAGTCTCATAGCCACGGGCGATGAGCAGTTCTTC
.,.,TRBJ2-7,TRBV7-8,CASSLPSGSEQYF,TGTGCCAGCAGCTTACCGTCTGGGAGCGAGCAGTACTTC
TRBD2,.,TRBJ2-6,TRBV7-9,CASSPGTSGSAGANVLTF,TGTGCCAGCAGCCCTGGGACTAGCGGGAGTGCTGGGGCCAACGTCCTGACTTTC
.,many,TRBJ1-1,TRBV20-1,CSARGSLRTAEGTEAFF,TGCAGTGCTAGAGGGTCCTTGCGGACCGCCGAAGGCACTGAAGCTTTCTTT
.,few,TRBJ2-7,TRBV2,CASSEPLREQYF,TGTGCCAGCAGTGAACCGTTGCGGGAGCAGTACTTC
TRBD1,.,TRBJ2-2,TRBV12-3/TRBV12-4,CASTLTGTGNTGELFF,TGTGCCAGCACTCTAACGGGGACAGGGAACACCGGGGAGCTGTTTTTT
TRBD2,few,TRBJ2-5,TRBV29-1,CSVEVVVAGVRKTQYF,TGCAGCGTTGAAGTGGTAGTAGCGGGGGTCCGAAAGACCCAGTACTTC
TRBD1,once,TRBJ2-3,TRBV9,CASSALGQGSLTDTQYF,TGTGCCAGCAGCGCCCTCGGACAGGGCAGCCTCACAGATACGCAGTATTTT
TRBD1,.,TRBJ1-2,TRBV24-1,CATSDFDRGIYGYTF,TGTGCCACCAGTGATTTCGACAGGGGAATCTATGGCTACACCTTC
TRBD1,.,TRBJ2-1,TRBV5-6,CASSSRDRFYNEQFF,TGTGCCAGCAGCTCCCGGGACAGGTTCTACAATGAGCAGTTCTTC
TRBD1,.,TRBJ1-6,TRBV20-1,CSARVGRGHSPLHF,TGCAGTGCTAGAGTGGGCAGGGGGCATTCACCCCTCCACTTT
.,.,TRBJ2-1,TRBV5-1,CASSLARGAVRDEQFF,TGCGCCAGCAGCTTGGCCCGAGGGGCGGTACGGGATGAGCAGTTCTTC
TRBD2,few,TRBJ2-5,TRBV24-1,CATSDFRRGGQETQYF,TGTGCCACCAGTGATTTTCGGCGGGGGGGACAAGAGACCCAGTACTTC
TRBD1,.,TRBJ1-1,TRBV25-1,CASSRRGTGGTEAFF,TGTGCCAGCTCCCGTCGAGGGACAGGGGGGACTGAAGCTTTCTTT
.,.,TRBJ1-2,TRBV11-2,CASSPTDEYGYTF,TGTGCCAGCAGCCCGACAGACGAGTATGGCTACACCTTC
.,few,TRBJ1-6,TRBV12-3/TRBV12-4,CASSFSGAQNSPLHF,TGTGCCAGCAGTTTCTCAGGGGCGCAGAATTCACCCCTCCACTTT
.,.,TRBJ2-3,TRBV7-3,CASSKGGYTDTQYF,TGTGCCAGCAGCAAAGGGGGATACACAGATACGCAGTATTTT
.,once,TRBJ2-2,TRBV14,CASSHHQINTGELFF,TGTGCCAGCAGCCACCACCAAATAAACACCGGGGAGCTGTTTTTT
.,.,TRBJ1-5,TRBV18,CASSPTGLRNQPQHF,TGTGCCAGCTCACCAACAGGGTTACGCAATCAGCCCCAGCATTTT
.,.,TRBJ2-1,TRBV9,CASSVGTTNEQFF,TGTGCCAGCAGTGTAGGGACCACCAATGAGCAGTTCTTC
TRBD1,.,TRBJ1-1,TRBV5-1,CASSWQQGADTEAFF,TGCGCCAGCAGCTGGCAACAGGGGGCGGACACTGAAGCTTTCTTT
TRBD1,few,TRBJ2-7,TRBV29-1,CSVDSGTEVIEQYF,TGCAGCGTCGACTCTGGGACAGAGGTTATCGAGCAGTACTTC
TRBD2,.,TRBJ2-1,TRBV3-1,CASSQEIAGGRGNEQFF,TGTGCCAGCAGCCAAGAGATAGCGGGGGGAAGAGGCAATGAGCAGTTCTTC
.,.,TRBJ2-2,TRBV12-3/TRBV12-4,CASRGGRTGELFF,TGTGCCAGCAGGGGGGGTCGGACCGGGGAGCTGTTTTTT
.,few,TRBJ2-7,TRBV29-1,CSAQGTASSREQYF,TGCAGCGCCCAAGGGACCGCGTCCTCTAGAGAGCAGTACTTC
.,.,TRBJ2-3,TRBV20-1,CSAPSIALAKSSTDTQYF,TGCAGTGCTCCTTCCATAGCTTTGGCGAAATCTAGCACAGATACGCAGTATTTT
.,.,TRBJ2-1,TRBV5-1,CASSLSKTASYNEQFF,TGCGCCAGCAGCTTGTCTAAGACAGCCAGCTACAATGAGCAGTTCTTC
.,.,TRBJ2-3,TRBV11-1,CASSLTGFADTQYF,TGTGCCAGCAGCTTAACAGGGTTCGCAGATACGCAGTATTTT
.,.,TRBJ2-3,TRBV29-1,CSVVEGSSNTQYF,TGCAGCGTTGTAGAGGGATCTAGCAATACGCAGTATTTT
TRBD1,.,TRBJ2-5,TRBV29-1,CSVAGTGHETQYF,TGCAGCGTGGCCGGGACAGGGCACGAGACCCAGTACTTC
TRBD2,.,TRBJ2-7,TRBV30,CAWRYSGTNYEQYF,TGTGCCTGGAGATACAGCGGGACCAACTACGAGCAGTACTTC
TRBD1,.,TRBJ2-7,TRBV6-1,CASRGQGTYEQYF,TGTGCCAGCAGAGGACAGGGAACCTACGAGCAGTACTTC
TRBD2,few,TRBJ2-7,TRBV20-1,CSARDWASGSSGEQYF,TGCAGTGCTAGAGATTGGGCTAGCGGGAGTTCTGGCGAGCAGTACTTC
.,.,TRBJ2-3,TRBV11-2,CASSFGPGPQYF,TGTGCCAGCAGCTTTGGCCCGGGTCCGCAGTATTTT
TRBD1,.,TRBJ1-4,TRBV20-1,CSARARGNEKLFF,TGCAGTGCTAGAGCCAGGGGGAATGAAAAACTGTTTTTT
TRBD2,.,TRBJ2-1,TRBV11-2,CASSPGSSGNYNEQFF,TGTGCCAGCAGCCCAGGGTCTAGCGGGAACTACAATGAGCAGTTCTTC
.,.,TRBJ2-7,TRBV5-1,CASSLEQLQREQYF,TGCGCCAGCAGCTTGGAACAGCTACAGAGGGAGCAGTACTTC
.,few,TRBJ1-1,TRBV12-3/TRBV12-4,CASSPGAEAFF,TGTGCCAGCAGTCCGGGAGCTGAAGCTTTCTTT